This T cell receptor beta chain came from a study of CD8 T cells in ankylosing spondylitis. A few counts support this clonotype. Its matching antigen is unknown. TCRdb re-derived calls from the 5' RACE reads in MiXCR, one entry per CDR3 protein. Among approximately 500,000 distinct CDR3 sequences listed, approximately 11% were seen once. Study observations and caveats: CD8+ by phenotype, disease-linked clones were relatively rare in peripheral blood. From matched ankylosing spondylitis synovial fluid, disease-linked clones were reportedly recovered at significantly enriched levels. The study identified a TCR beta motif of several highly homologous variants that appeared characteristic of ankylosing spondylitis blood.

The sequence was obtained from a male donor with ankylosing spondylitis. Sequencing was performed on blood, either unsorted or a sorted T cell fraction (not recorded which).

CDR3 in DNA: TGTGCCAGCAGCAGAGGGCTGGATCAGCCCCAGCATTTT. Translation gives CASSRGLDQPQHF. V gene TRBV4-2 combines with J gene TRBJ1-5; D is uncertain. With 5 bases removed from V and 5 bases from J, the gap between germline ends came to 10 bases. The CDR3 loop spans 13 amino acids. CDR1 is LGHNA and CDR2 is YNFKEQ in the germline V gene.